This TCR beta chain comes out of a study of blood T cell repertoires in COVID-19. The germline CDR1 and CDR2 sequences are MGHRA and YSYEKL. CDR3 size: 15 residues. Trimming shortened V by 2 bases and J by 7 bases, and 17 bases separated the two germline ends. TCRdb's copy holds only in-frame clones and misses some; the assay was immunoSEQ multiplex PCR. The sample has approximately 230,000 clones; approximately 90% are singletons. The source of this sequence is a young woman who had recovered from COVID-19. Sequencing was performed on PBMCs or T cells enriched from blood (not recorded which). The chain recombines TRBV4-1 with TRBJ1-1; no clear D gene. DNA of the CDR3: TGCGCCAGCAGCCAAATGTTCCAGGTCTCGATTGAAGCTTTCTTT. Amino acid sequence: CASSQMFQVSIEAFF.